Listed here are 13 T cell receptor beta chains from one sample, sequenced in a study of technical replicates of blood from several donors. TCRdb's copy holds only in-frame clones and misses some; the assay was immunoSEQ multiplex PCR. The repertoire holds 60,000 to 90,000 clones, with around 97% as singletons. The sample consisted of T cells isolated from PBMCs. The source is a human donor in good health.

The chain uses TRBV5-1 and TRBJ2-1; 11 bases match TRBD2. The V segment lost 0 bases and the J segment 8 bases; nucleotides outside the gene matches: 10. The germline V gene encodes CDR1 SGHRS and CDR2 YFSETQ. The CDR3 extends over 17 amino acids. The CDR3 bases are TGCGCCAGCAGCTTGGCCCTAGCGGGGGGTATGCGCGATGAGCAGTTCTTC. Translated, it gives CASSLALAGGMRDEQFF.

This sequence joins TRBV5-4 and TRBJ1-4; 9 bases match TRBD1. V was pared by 4 bases and J by 6 bases, with 4 bases of the junction left unmatched. CDR1 is SGHNT, CDR2 YYREEE, per germline (reference sequence). The CDR3 is 14 residues long. The DNA for the CDR3 is TGTGCCAGCAGCCTGAGACAGGGGGATGAAAAACTGTTTTTT. This sequence encodes CASSLRQGDEKLFF.

This rearrangement joins TRBV27 to TRBJ2-7; no clear D. Germline V lookup: CDR1 MNHEY, CDR2 SMNVEV (reference sequence). The CDR3 is made up of 14 amino acids. Trimming pared 5 bases from V and 4 bases from J, leaving 15 bases between. The CDR3 protein is CASSPSTNLYEQYF. The CDR3 DNA reads TGTGCCAGCAGTCCATCGACAAACCTATACGAGCAGTACTTC.

The rearrangement uses TRBV7-9 and TRBJ1-3; the match to TRBD1 covers 7 bases. Germline-derived CDR1 and CDR2 are SEHNR and FQNEAQ (reference sequence). V was clipped by 4 bases and J by 0 bases; unmatched bases: 9. This CDR3 is built from 17 residues. The CDR3 loop reads CASSSTEPGGSGNTIYF. Written as DNA, the CDR3 is TGTGCCAGCAGCTCTACCGAGCCAGGGGGCTCTGGAAACACCATATATTTT.

The chain links TRBV5-5 to TRBJ2-7; D perhaps matches TRBD1 (6 bases). Per the germline V gene, CDR1 is SGHKS and CDR2 is YYEKEE (reference sequence). This CDR3 is built from 12 residues. V gave up 3 bases and J gave up 3 bases, with 7 bases separating them. The CDR3 spells CASSSDSYEQYF. For the CDR3, the DNA is TGTGCCAGCAGCTCGGACAGCTACGAGCAGTACTTC. Looking up the rest from reference TRBV5-5 and TRBJ2-7 gives the full variable domain: DAGVTQSPTHLIKTRGQQVTLRCSPISGHKSVSWYQQVLGQGPQFIFQYYEKEERGRGNFPDRFSARQFPNYSSELNVNALLLGDSALYLCASSSDSYEQYFGPGTRLTVT.

The V and J genes are TRBV28 and TRBJ2-7, with D possibly matching TRBD2 (7 bases). The CDR3 has 15 residues. The germline CDR1 and CDR2 sequences are MDHEN and SYDVKM. Trimming took 6 bases from V and 0 from J, leaving 15 bases between them. Here the CDR3 reads CASSPRGGLSYEQYF. The CDR3, as DNA: TGTGCCAGCAGCCCAAGGGGGGGGCTCTCCTACGAGCAGTACTTC.

The chain combines TRBV5-1 with TRBJ1-3; the D gene is possibly TRBD1 (6 bases). Germline CDR1 SGHRS, CDR2 YFSETQ. Deletions cut 3 bases from V and 2 bases from J, with 9 bases between. The CDR3 consists of 14 residues. The CDR3 spells CASSSRGTGNTIYF. The CDR3 region has the DNA TGCGCCAGCAGCTCCAGGGGAACTGGAAACACCATATATTTT.

V and J are TRBV6-5 and TRBJ2-1; TRBD1 is a possible D gene (6 bases). Trimming took off 0 bases at V and 3 bases at J, with 12 bases between the two ends. This CDR3 region has 16 residues. Germline V CDR1 and CDR2: MNHEY, SVGAGI. CDR3 DNA: TGTGCCAGCAGTTACTCTGGACAAGGGGGCTACAATGAGCAGTTCTTC. It encodes CASSYSGQGGYNEQFF.

The V gene is TRBV10-1, the J gene TRBJ1-2; TRBD1 is a possible D gene (5 bases). Germline values: CDR1 WNHNN, CDR2 SYGVQD (reference sequence). The CDR3 length is 13 residues. V gave up 3 bases and J gave up 5 bases, with 10 bases separating them. This CDR3 is CASSETQGYGYTF. Written as DNA, the CDR3 is TGCGCCAGCAGTGAAACGCAGGGTTATGGCTACACCTTC.

This clone was counted a few times. The rearrangement uses TRBV6-5 and TRBJ1-4; D gene uncertain. Germline lookup yields CDR1 MNHEY and CDR2 SVGAGI. This CDR3 is 13 amino acids long. Trimming took off 5 bases at V and 5 bases at J, with 9 bases between the two ends. In DNA form, the CDR3 reads TGTGCCAGCAGTCGAGGTGGGAATGAAAAACTGTTTTTT. Its translation is CASSRGGNEKLFF.

V usage is TRBV29-1 and J usage is TRBJ2-3, with 8 bases fitting TRBD2. This CDR3 region has 17 residues. CDR1 is SQVTM, CDR2 ANQGSEA, per germline. V lost 1 base and J lost 7; bases outside the gene matches: 16. DNA for the CDR3: TGCAGCGTTGAAGGCCTAACTAGCGGCCCTTTTATCAATACGCAGTATTTT. This translates into CSVEGLTSGPFINTQYF.

This chain joins TRBV30 and TRBJ2-3, with unresolved D. Germline lookup yields CDR1 GTSNPN and CDR2 SVGIG (reference sequence). This CDR3 comprises 13 residues. V was trimmed by 2 bases and J by 0 bases, leaving 6 bases between them. As DNA, the CDR3 is TGTGCCTGGAGTCCCGGGAGCACAGATACGCAGTATTTT. This gives the protein CAWSPGSTDTQYF.

This rearrangement joins TRBV7-9 to TRBJ2-2, with a weak D call TRBD1 (5 bases). This CDR3 region has 13 residues. Trimming took off 8 bases at V and 7 bases at J, with 14 bases between the two ends. Per germline, CDR1 SEHNR and CDR2 FQNEAQ (reference sequence). CDR3 DNA: TGTGCCAGCCAGGCAGGGCTAGACGGGGAGCTGTTTTTT. It is translated as CASQAGLDGELFF. Complete variable domain (other parts from reference TRBV7-9 and TRBJ2-2): DTGVSQNPRHKITKRGQNVTFRCDPISEHNRLYWYRQTLGQGPEFLTYFQNEAQLEKSRLLSDRFSAERPKGSFSTLEIQRTEQGDSAMYLCASQAGLDGELFFGEGSRLTVL.